The 5 T cell receptor beta chains below all came from one sample that was sequenced in a study of CD8+CD57+ T cells in acquired aplastic anemia. The template used for profiling TCR beta VDJ and CDR3 was genomic DNA. Via MiXCR, TCRdb re-called the reads, giving one row per CDR3 protein. The top ten clones hold 30% to 40% of a sample with some 47,000 distinct CDR3 sequences, about 78% of them seen once. Sample: sorted CD4+, CD8+, or CD8+CD57+ T cells (not recorded which) from PBMCs. Receptors originate from a human donor in good health, serving as a control.

As concerns this clonotype: A junction boundary mismatches the germline segment, possibly from a read error. The gene calls are TRBV24-1 and TRBJ1-2; TRBD1 matches at 8 bases. Germline CDR1 is KGHDR and CDR2 is SFDVKD. The CDR3 contains 17 residues. The CDR3 is CASSSTGGSLGDYGYTF. CDR3 nucleotides: TGTGCCAGCAGTTCCACAGGGGGGAGCCTTGGCGACTATGGCTACACCTTC.

This clonotype was found many times. V and J are TRBV5-4 and TRBJ2-4; D call uncertain. V was clipped by 0 bases and J by 2 bases, with 9 bases between them. Germline lookup yields CDR1 SGHNT and CDR2 YYREEE (reference sequence). There are 15 residues in the CDR3. CDR3 residues: CASSLDVGTKNIQYF. CDR3 bases: TGTGCCAGCAGCTTGGACGTGGGAACCAAAAACATTCAGTACTTC.

The rearrangement uses TRBV5-5 and TRBJ2-6; 8 bases align to TRBD1. From germline, CDR1 is SGHKS and CDR2 YYEKEE (reference sequence). The CDR3 spans 16 residues. Trimming took 5 bases from V and 3 from J; bases not matched to a gene: 7. CDR3 amino acids: CASSGAGGGGANVLTF. As DNA, the CDR3 is TGTGCCAGCAGTGGGGCAGGGGGCGGTGGGGCCAACGTCCTGACTTTC.

The sample holds a few counts of this clonotype. This rearrangement joins TRBV4-2 to TRBJ2-7; either TRBD1 or TRBD2 may supply D (5 bases each). From germline, CDR1 is LGHNA and CDR2 YNFKEQ. V shed 7 bases and J shed 5 bases, with 15 bases lying between them. The CDR3 runs 13 residues. The CDR3 reads CASIAGGFNEQYF. Here the CDR3 DNA reads TGTGCCAGCATCGCTGGGGGTTTCAACGAGCAGTACTTC.

This clonotype is a singleton in its sample. This sequence joins TRBV6-2 or TRBV6-3 and TRBJ1-5; D not resolved. V gave up 10 bases and J gave up 7 bases, with 14 bases separating them. The CDR3 is made up of 12 amino acids. CDR1 and CDR2 from the germline V gene are MNHEY and SVGEGT. For the CDR3, the DNA is TGTGCCACCTCGGACCTGGGCCAGCCCCAGCATTTT. Translating it yields CATSDLGQPQHF.